The clone carrying this T cell receptor (beta chain) was detected only once. The antigen remains undetermined. The sample belongs to a study of shared clonotypes between healthy human individuals. Study-level points and caveats: Naive subsets usually exceeded memory subsets in estimated richness. The four-donor shared clonotypes exceeded non-shared clonotypes in generation probability, with non-shared ones scoring lower.

Deep was the level used in running the assay. Sorted-subset replicate PCRs used 150 to 250 ng of genomic DNA. This amount corresponded to 30,000 to 35,000 T cell genomes. Assay used: immunoSEQ multiplex PCR; TCRdb lists only in-frame clones, some missing. Of under 2,500,000 clones listed, 90% to 96% are singletons. The CDR3 extends over 15 amino acids. The V end was cut by 0 bases, the J end by 9 bases, with 18 bases between. The germline V gene has CDR1 MNHEY and CDR2 SVGAGI. Sequencing used naive CD4+ T cells sorted from blood. Subset here: CD45RA+ positively selected. The chain is built from TRBV6-5 and TRBJ2-7; D remains ambiguous. The TCR comes from a man younger than 35 in good health. CDR3 amino acids: CASSYSAATAVGQYF. DNA of the CDR3: TGTGCCAGCAGTTACTCGGCGGCCACTGCGGTCGGGCAGTACTTC.